These 9 T cell receptor beta chains came from one sample sequenced in a study of blood T cell repertoires in COVID-19. The protocol was immunoSEQ multiplex PCR, while the TCRdb copy is restricted to in-frame clones and leaves out a portion. The sample carries some 240,000 clones, around three quarters recorded once. Material: peripheral blood. These receptors were taken from a woman aged 70 to 79 with acute or convalescent COVID-19.

The chain is built from TRBV5-6 and TRBJ1-2; unclear D gene. CDR1 is SGHDT, CDR2 YYEEEE, per germline. The CDR3 is 15 residues long. Trimming left V 1 base short and J 6 bases short, with 16 bases between. The CDR3: CASSLYDNEANGYTF. CDR3 in DNA: TGTGCCAGCAGCTTGTACGACAACGAAGCTAATGGCTACACCTTC.

The chain uses TRBV5-1 and TRBJ2-3, with 10 nucleotides matching TRBD1. With V trimmed by 4 bases and J by 2 bases, 7 bases remained unmatched. Germline V gives CDR1 SGHRS, CDR2 YFSETQ. The CDR3 sequence is 16 residues long. The CDR3 spells CASSVGQGKYTDTQYF. CDR3 coding DNA: TGCGCCAGCAGCGTGGGACAGGGGAAATACACAGATACGCAGTATTTT.

The chain employs TRBV19 and TRBJ2-1, with TRBD1 identical over 7 bases. J was trimmed by 0 bases and V by 5 bases; bases with no gene match: 10. Germline V gene sequence: CDR1 LNHDA, CDR2 SQIVND (reference sequence). The CDR3 has 17 amino acids. The CDR3 here is CASSLRTGPSSYNEQFF. For the CDR3, the DNA is TGTGCCAGTAGTCTAAGGACAGGCCCGAGCTCCTACAATGAGCAGTTCTTC.

This chain links TRBV10-3 with TRBJ1-1; D is possibly TRBD1 (5 bases). V was clipped by 4 bases and J by 3 bases, with 15 bases between them. The length of the CDR3 is 15 residues. In germline, CDR1 is ENHRY, CDR2 SYGVKD. In DNA, the CDR3 is TGTGCCATCAGTGCGAAACAGGCGGGGGACACTGAAGCTTTCTTT. Translating gives CAISAKQAGDTEAFF.

This clone came up a few times. The chain couples TRBV24-1 to TRBJ2-2, with D unresolved. V lost 3 bases, J lost 0 bases, and 4 bases lay in between. The germline V gene encodes CDR1 KGHDR and CDR2 SFDVKD. CDR3 size: 14 residues. The CDR3 here is CATSDSPNTGELFF. The DNA for the CDR3 is TGTGCCACCAGTGATAGCCCGAACACCGGGGAGCTGTTTTTT.

J is TRBJ2-5 and V is TRBV5-4, with TRBD2 matching 11 bases. Trimming at V came to 4 bases and at J to 1 base, leaving 6 bases not matched to a gene. Germline CDR1 SGHNT, CDR2 YYREEE (reference sequence). The CDR3 spans 16 residues. Here the CDR3 reads CASSLRLAGSQETQYF. The CDR3 nucleotides read TGTGCCAGCAGCCTTAGACTAGCGGGGAGCCAAGAGACCCAGTACTTC.

This rearrangement joins TRBV3-1 (or the pseudogene TRBV3-2) to TRBJ1-2; 7 positions agree with TRBD1. V dropped 7 bases and J dropped 0; count of bases not matched to a gene: 11. This CDR3 comprises 16 residues. Germline V lookup: CDR1 LGHDT, CDR2 YNNKEL (reference sequence). CDR3 region: CASTIQGSFTNYGYTF. For the CDR3, the DNA is TGTGCCAGCACCATACAGGGGTCCTTCACTAACTATGGCTACACCTTC.

V usage is TRBV6-5 and J usage is TRBJ2-2; maybe TRBD1 (6 bases). Trimming left V 6 bases short and J 7 bases short, with 12 bases between. This CDR3 contains 13 residues. Germline V gene sequence: CDR1 MNHEY, CDR2 SVGAGI. CDR3 nucleotide sequence: TGTGCCAGCAGAACAGGGCTGAACGGGGAGCTGTTTTTT. It is translated as CASRTGLNGELFF.

This clone was detected only a few times. The V call is TRBV5-1, the J call TRBJ1-2, with D unresolved. The germline V gene has CDR1 SGHRS and CDR2 YFSETQ. The CDR3 is 13 amino acids. The V gene lost 4 bases and the J gene lost 6 bases, with 13 bases spanning the gap. DNA for the CDR3: TGCGCCAGCAGCCCGCGGGAAAAGAATGGCTACACCTTC. Protein: CASSPREKNGYTF.